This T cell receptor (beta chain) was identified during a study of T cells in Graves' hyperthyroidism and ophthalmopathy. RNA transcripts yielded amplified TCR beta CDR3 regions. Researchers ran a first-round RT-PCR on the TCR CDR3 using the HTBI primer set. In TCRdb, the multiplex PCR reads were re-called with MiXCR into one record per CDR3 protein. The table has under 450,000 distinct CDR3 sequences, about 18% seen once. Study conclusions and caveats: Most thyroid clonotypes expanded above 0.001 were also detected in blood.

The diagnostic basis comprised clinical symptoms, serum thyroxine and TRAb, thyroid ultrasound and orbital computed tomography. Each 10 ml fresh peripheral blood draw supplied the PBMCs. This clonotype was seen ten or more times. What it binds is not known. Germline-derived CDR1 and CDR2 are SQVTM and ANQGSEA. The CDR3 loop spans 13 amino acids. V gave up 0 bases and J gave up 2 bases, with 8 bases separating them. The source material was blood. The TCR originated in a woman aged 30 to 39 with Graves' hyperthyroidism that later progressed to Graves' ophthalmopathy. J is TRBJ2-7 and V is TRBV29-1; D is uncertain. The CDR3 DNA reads TGCAGCGTTGAAGACCCCCCGACCTACGAGCAGTACTTC. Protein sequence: CSVEDPPTYEQYF.